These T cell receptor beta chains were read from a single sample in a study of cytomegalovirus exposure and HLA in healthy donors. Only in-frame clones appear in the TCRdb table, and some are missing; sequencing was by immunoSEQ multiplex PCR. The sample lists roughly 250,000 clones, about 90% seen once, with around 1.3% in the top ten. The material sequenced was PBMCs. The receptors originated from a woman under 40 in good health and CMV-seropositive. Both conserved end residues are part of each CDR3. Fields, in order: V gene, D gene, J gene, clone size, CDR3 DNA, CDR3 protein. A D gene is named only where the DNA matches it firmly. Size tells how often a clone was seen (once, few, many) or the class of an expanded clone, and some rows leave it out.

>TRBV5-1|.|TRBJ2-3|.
TGCGCCAGCAGCTTGGAACAGATCACAGATACGCAGTATTTT
CASSLEQITDTQYF
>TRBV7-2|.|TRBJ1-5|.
TGTGCCAGCAGCTCACCTGACTTGGGGCATCAGCCCCAGCATTTT
CASSSPDLGHQPQHF
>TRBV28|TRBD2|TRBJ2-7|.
TGTGCCAGCGAAACCCGTTGGACTAGCGGGAGTAACGAGCAGTACTTC
CASETRWTSGSNEQYF
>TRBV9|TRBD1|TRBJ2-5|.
TGTGCCAGCAGCCCCGGACAGGTACAAGAGACCCAGTACTTC
CASSPGQVQETQYF
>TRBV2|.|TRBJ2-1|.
TGTGCCAGCAGTGAGTTGGGCTACCAGAGCTCCTACAATGAGCAGTTCTTC
CASSELGYQSSYNEQFF
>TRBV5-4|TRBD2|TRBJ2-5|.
TGTGCCAGCAGCCACAGCGGGAGTGGGACCCAGTACTTC
CASSHSGSGTQYF
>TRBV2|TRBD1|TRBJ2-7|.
TGTGCCAGCAGTCCTGACAGGGGGATCTACGAGCAGTACTTC
CASSPDRGIYEQYF
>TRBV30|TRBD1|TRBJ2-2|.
TGTGCCTGGAGTCTACAGACTCAGGGGGCCGGGGAGCTGTTTTTT
CAWSLQTQGAGELFF
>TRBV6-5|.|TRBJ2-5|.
TGTGCCAGCAGTTACTCGGTGGGCTTGGGAGAGACCCAGTACTTC
CASSYSVGLGETQYF
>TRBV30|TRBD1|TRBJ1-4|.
TGTGCCTGGAGTGATGTGGGACAGTCTAATGAAAAACTGTTTTTT
CAWSDVGQSNEKLFF
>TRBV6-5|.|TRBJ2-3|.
TGTGCCAGCAGTTACTCCCTTAACACAGATACGCAGTATTTT
CASSYSLNTDTQYF
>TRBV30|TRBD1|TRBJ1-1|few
TGTGCCTGGGGGACAGGGCATACTGAAGCTTTCTTT
CAWGTGHTEAFF
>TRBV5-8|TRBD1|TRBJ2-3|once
TGTGCCAGCACCCGGGAGACAGGGGTCACAGATACGCAGTATTTT
CASTRETGVTDTQYF
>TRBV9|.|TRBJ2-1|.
TGTGCCAGCAGCCCCCAGCAAGGGGCGGAGCAGTTCTTC
CASSPQQGAEQFF
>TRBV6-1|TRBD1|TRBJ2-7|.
TGTGCCAGCACTATGGACAGGGGGGACGAGCAGTACTTC
CASTMDRGDEQYF
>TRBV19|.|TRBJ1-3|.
TGTGCCAGTAGGACAGGTCCGGCTGGAAACACCATATATTTT
CASRTGPAGNTIYF
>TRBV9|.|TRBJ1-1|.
TGTGCCAGCAGCGTAGTAATGAACACTGAAGCTTTCTTT
CASSVVMNTEAFF
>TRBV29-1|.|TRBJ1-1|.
TGCAGCGTTGAAGGGGTAGCGGCTGAAGCTTTCTTT
CSVEGVAAEAFF
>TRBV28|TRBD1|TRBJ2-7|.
TGTGCCAGCAGTATTACAGGGGGCGAACCTACCTACGAGCAGTACTTC
CASSITGGEPTYEQYF
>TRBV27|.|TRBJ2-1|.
TGTGCCAGCAGTCCCCTTGGAGCCGGCAATGAGCAGTTCTTC
CASSPLGAGNEQFF
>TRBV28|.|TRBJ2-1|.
TGTGCCAGCAGTTTAGCGGGATATTACAATGAGCAGTTCTTC
CASSLAGYYNEQFF
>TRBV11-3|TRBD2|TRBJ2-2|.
TGTGCCAGCAGCCCCCCCGGGACTAGAAACGGGGGGGAGCTGTTTTTT
CASSPPGTRNGGELFF